Below are 2 T cell receptor beta chains sequenced from a single sample in a study of blood T cell repertoires in COVID-19. The method was immunoSEQ multiplex PCR; TCRdb's version includes in-frame clones alone and lacks a portion of them. The sample contains 100,000 to 130,000 clones, about 91% of which appear only once. Sequenced sample: peripheral blood. These receptors originate from a man in his fifties or sixties with active or convalescent COVID-19.

J is TRBJ1-3 and V is TRBV30; no reliable D call. The V and J ends lost 0 bases and 5 bases respectively, with 11 bases between them. CDR3 size: 14 residues. Germline V gene data show CDR1 as GTSNPN and CDR2 as SVGIG (reference sequence). The CDR3 DNA sequence: TGTGCCTGGAGTGTAACCGGGTCCCGAAACACCATATATTTT. It translates to CAWSVTGSRNTIYF. The whole variable domain, remainder taken from reference TRBV30 and TRBJ1-3, is SQTIHQWPATLVQPVGSPLSLECTVEGTSNPNLYWYRQAAGRGLQLLFYSVGIGQISSEVPQNLSASRPQDRQFILSSKKLLLSDSGFYLCAWSVTGSRNTIYFGEGSWLTVV.

The chain couples TRBV10-3 to TRBJ1-5; 8 positions agree with TRBD1. Per germline, CDR1 ENHRY and CDR2 SYGVKD. This CDR3 has 15 residues. With V trimmed by 5 bases and J by 6 bases, 9 bases remained unmatched. CDR3 protein: CAISNVQGEVQPQHF. In DNA form, the CDR3 reads TGTGCCATCAGTAACGTACAGGGGGAGGTTCAGCCCCAGCATTTT.